Here is one T cell receptor (beta chain) with its context. Clones were read by immunoSEQ multiplex PCR, and TCRdb kept only the in-frame ones, dropping some. In the table there are 170,000 or so clones, 75% to 80% of which are singletons. This sample is drawn from a study of blood T cell repertoires in COVID-19. CDR1 is LNHDA, CDR2 SQIVND, per germline (reference sequence). Trimming took 5 bases from V and 4 from J; bases not matched to a gene: 5. The CDR3 covers 15 residues. The TCR comes from a woman aged 70-85 years with acute or convalescent COVID-19. J is TRBJ2-3 and V is TRBV19; 11 bases map to TRBD2. Sequencing was carried out using peripheral blood. This CDR3 is CASSLTSGSADTQYF. CDR3 in DNA: TGTGCCAGTAGTCTCACTAGCGGGAGCGCAGATACGCAGTATTTT. The whole variable domain, filled in from reference TRBV19 and TRBJ2-3, reads DGGITQSPKYLFRKEGQNVTLSCEQNLNHDAMYWYRQDPGQGLRLIYYSQIVNDFQKGDIAEGYSVSREKKESFPLTVTSAQKNPTAFYLCASSLTSGSADTQYFGPGTRLTVL.